These T cell receptor beta chains were read from a single sample in a study of beta chain features in type 1 diabetes. Method: immunoSEQ multiplex PCR; TCRdb's copy keeps in-frame clones and lacks some. The table records hundreds of thousands of clones, around 28% of them present only once. The specimen sequenced was naive CD4+ T cells from blood. The receptors come from a man between 18 and 35 years old in good health. The CDR3 runs from the conserved cysteine through the conserved F or W. A D gene is named only where the DNA matches it firmly. Clone size is given for some rows only: seen once, a few or many times, or a class if the clone is expanded.

D gene	J gene	clone size	V gene	CDR3 DNA	CDR3 protein
.	TRBJ2-7	.	TRBV30	TGTGCCTGGAGCGCTGGTTTGGGGACGGTTCCCTACGAGCAGTACTTC	CAWSAGLGTVPYEQYF
.	TRBJ2-7	.	TRBV10-3	TGTGCCATCATGGGGAATTCGGGCAACGAGCAGTACTTC	CAIMGNSGNEQYF
.	TRBJ2-1	few	TRBV7-9	TGTGCAACTAGCTCCTTAATATTTGAGCAGTTCTTC	CATSSLIFEQFF
.	TRBJ1-2	.	TRBV29-1	TGCAGCGTACACTTCAGGACAGATAACTATGGCTACACCTTC	CSVHFRTDNYGYTF
.	TRBJ1-5	few	TRBV28	TGTGCCAGCAGTTTACTGTACTCAGGGGTCCGGGGCAATCAGCCCCAGCATTTT	CASSLLYSGVRGNQPQHF
.	TRBJ2-7	.	TRBV30	TGTGCCTGGAGTATCTCTAGAGTCGAGCAGTACTTC	CAWSISRVEQYF
.	TRBJ2-3	.	TRBV29-1	TGCAGCCTCGGACAGCCCTCGGCAGATACGCAGTATTTT	CSLGQPSADTQYF
.	TRBJ1-1	few	TRBV5-4	TGTGCCAGCAGCTTTACAGGCGGCACTGAAGCTTTCTTT	CASSFTGGTEAFF
.	TRBJ2-7	few	TRBV7-8	TGTGCCAGCAGCTTAGGGGGCCCTGGGGCCTACGAGCAGTACTTC	CASSLGGPGAYEQYF
.	TRBJ2-7	.	TRBV28	TGTGCCAGCAGTTTTGGCGGGATCTACGAGCAGTACTTC	CASSFGGIYEQYF
TRBD2	TRBJ2-7	few	TRBV28	TGTGCCAGCAGGCACGACAGGGTTAGCGGGAGTTACGAGCAGTACTTC	CASRHDRVSGSYEQYF
TRBD2	TRBJ2-1	.	TRBV15	TGTGCCACCAGGAGGACTAGCGGGAGTGGCAATGAGCAGTTCTTC	CATRRTSGSGNEQFF
TRBD2	TRBJ2-1	few	TRBV29-1	TGCAGCGTAGCGACTAGCGGGAGGGCCTTAAGTGAGCAGTTCTTC	CSVATSGRALSEQFF
.	TRBJ2-7	few	TRBV16	TGTGCCAGCAGCCAAAACCAGGTACCCTACGAGCAGTACTTC	CASSQNQVPYEQYF
.	TRBJ1-1	.	TRBV20-1	TGCAGTGCACTGGGGAACACTGAAGCTTTCTTT	CSALGNTEAFF
.	TRBJ2-5	.	TRBV4-1	TGCGCCAGCAGCCAAGGTGTCCAGGCCCTTCAAGAGACCCAGTACTTC	CASSQGVQALQETQYF
.	TRBJ1-5	few	TRBV29-1	TGCAGCGTTGGCCAGGGCCCTTCCCAGCCCCAGCATTTT	CSVGQGPSQPQHF
.	TRBJ1-1	few	TRBV2	TGTGCCAGCAGTGAAAGGTTCTTCGGCCGAGCTTTCTTT	CASSERFFGRAFF
TRBD2	TRBJ2-3	few	TRBV6-1	TGTGCTCACCGAGGCCTAGCGGGCACAGATACGCAGTATTTT	CAHRGLAGTDTQYF
.	TRBJ2-2	.	TRBV9	TGTGCCAGCAGCGGAGGGACCGGGGAGCTGTTTTTT	CASSGGTGELFF
.	TRBJ2-7	.	TRBV28	TGTGCCAGCAGCCCACAGGGAGGGCAGTACTTC	CASSPQGGQYF
TRBD2	TRBJ2-1	few	TRBV7-6	TGTGCCAGCAGCGAGCGGCTAGCGGAATACAATGAGCAGTTCTTC	CASSERLAEYNEQFF
TRBD2	TRBJ2-1	.	TRBV5-7	TGTGCCAGCCCGAGGGCGGGAGGGCCGCATGAGCAGTTCTTC	CASPRAGGPHEQFF
.	TRBJ1-3	.	TRBV30	TGTGCCTGGAGGGCTGAATCTGGAAACACCATATATTTT	CAWRAESGNTIYF
.	TRBJ2-5	.	TRBV6-5	TGTGCCAGCAGTTACTCGGCAGGGTGGGAGACCCAGTACTTC	CASSYSAGWETQYF
.	TRBJ1-1	.	TRBV10-3	TGTGCCATCAGGGCCTTGGACAAGAACACTGAAGCTTTCTTT	CAIRALDKNTEAFF
TRBD2	TRBJ2-3	few	TRBV29-1	TGCAGCGTTGTAGGGACGACTAGCGGAAGCACAGATACGCAGTATTTT	CSVVGTTSGSTDTQYF
.	TRBJ2-3	few	TRBV10-3	TGTGCCATCAGTGAGTCCAGGGATAATACGCAGTATTTT	CAISESRDNTQYF
TRBD1	TRBJ2-5	.	TRBV28	TGTGCCAGCAGTCCGGGACAGCAGACAGAGACCCAGTACTTC	CASSPGQQTETQYF
TRBD1	TRBJ2-3	few	TRBV18	TGTGCCAGCTCACCTGGACAGGGTGACACAGATACGCAGTATTTT	CASSPGQGDTDTQYF
.	TRBJ2-1	few	TRBV5-1	TGCGCCAGCAGCTTGGGACTAGTTCTCGGTGAGCAGTTCTTC	CASSLGLVLGEQFF
.	TRBJ2-5	few	TRBV5-1	TGCGCCAGCAGCTTGGAGGGACAAGAGACCCAGTACTTC	CASSLEGQETQYF
TRBD2	TRBJ2-3	few	TRBV10-3	TGTGCCATCAGTGATACTGGACTAGCGTCAGATACGCAGTATTTT	CAISDTGLASDTQYF
TRBD1	TRBJ1-2	.	TRBV5-4	TGTGCCAGCAGAAGGGACAGCTACTATGGCTACACCTTC	CASRRDSYYGYTF
.	TRBJ2-3	few	TRBV2	TGTGCCAGCGGTATTTCAGATACGCAGTATTTT	CASGISDTQYF
.	TRBJ2-7	.	TRBV7-2	TGTGCCAGCAGCTCGATGGAACGGACAGTCTACGAGCAGTACTTC	CASSSMERTVYEQYF
.	TRBJ1-1	.	TRBV5-4	TGTGCCAGCAGCTTGGTAGAGATGTTGGGCACTGAAGCTTTCTTT	CASSLVEMLGTEAFF
TRBD2	TRBJ2-3	few	TRBV7-9	TGTGCCAGCAGCCCGGACAGGCTAGCGGGATCCGTTGCGAGTACGCAGTATTTT	CASSPDRLAGSVASTQYF
.	TRBJ1-1	few	TRBV7-9	TGTGCCAGCAGCTTAGCGGGCAGGCGAGAGGCTTTCTTT	CASSLAGRREAFF
.	TRBJ1-1	.	TRBV29-1	TGCAGCGTCGATCCGGGTAGGCCGGGGGACACTGAAGCTTTCTTT	CSVDPGRPGDTEAFF
.	TRBJ1-2	.	TRBV25-1	TGTGCCAGCAGTGATGGGGGAGGCTATGGCTACACCTTC	CASSDGGGYGYTF
TRBD1	TRBJ1-4	.	TRBV25-1	TGTGCCAGCAGCTGGACAGGGGATGGTGAAAAACTGTTTTTT	CASSWTGDGEKLFF
.	TRBJ1-1	.	TRBV4-1	TGCGCCAGCAGCCACGACCCCAAGACAGTTAGCACTGAAGCTTTCTTT	CASSHDPKTVSTEAFF
TRBD1	TRBJ2-7	few	TRBV29-1	TGCAGCGCCGCGACAGGGGTTCGGGACGAGCAGTACTTC	CSAATGVRDEQYF
TRBD2	TRBJ2-1	once	TRBV13	TGTGCCAGCAGCAGAGCGGGAGAGGTCAGTGAGCAGTTCTTC	CASSRAGEVSEQFF
TRBD2	TRBJ2-5	few	TRBV28	TGTGCCAGCAGACTTAGCGGGAGAGAGACCCAGTACTTC	CASRLSGRETQYF